This T cell receptor beta chain is drawn from a study of monozygotic twins with inflammatory bowel disease. Germline assignment: CDR1 SGHRS and CDR2 YFSETQ. CDR3 size: 15 residues. The authors ran two nested PCRs of around 15 and 9 cycles on TCRalpha and TCRbeta cDNA. From the 5' RACE reads, TCRdb lists one entry per CDR3 protein and no DNA. Recorded for this sample: about 210,000 distinct CDR3 sequences. V and J are TRBV5-1 and TRBJ2-3; without DNA, the TCRdb call of TRBD1 cannot be checked. Source material: blood. The sequence derives from a human donor with ulcerative colitis or Crohn's disease, or a healthy co-twin of an affected twin (not recorded which). CDR3 loop: CASSPRDRGFDTQYF. Supplemented by reference TRBV5-1 and TRBJ2-3, the full variable domain reads KAGVTQTPRYLIKTRGQQVTLSCSPISGHRSVSWYQQTPGQGLQFLFEYFSETQRNKGNFPGRFSGRQFSNSRSEMNVSTLELGDSALYLCASSPRDRGFDTQYFGPGTRLTVL.